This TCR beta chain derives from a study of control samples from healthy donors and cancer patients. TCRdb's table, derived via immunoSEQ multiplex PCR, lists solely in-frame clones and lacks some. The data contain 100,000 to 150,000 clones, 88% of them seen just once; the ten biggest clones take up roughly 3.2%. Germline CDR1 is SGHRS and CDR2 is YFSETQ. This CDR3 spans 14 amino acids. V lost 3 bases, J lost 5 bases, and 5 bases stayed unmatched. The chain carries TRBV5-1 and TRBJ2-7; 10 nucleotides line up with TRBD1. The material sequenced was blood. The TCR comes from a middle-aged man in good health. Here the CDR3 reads CASSSGQGIDEQYF. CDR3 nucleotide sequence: TGCGCCAGCAGCTCGGGACAGGGGATCGACGAGCAGTACTTC. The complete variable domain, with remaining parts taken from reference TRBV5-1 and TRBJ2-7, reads KAGVTQTPRYLIKTRGQQVTLSCSPISGHRSVSWYQQTPGQGLQFLFEYFSETQRNKGNFPGRFSGRQFSNSRSEMNVSTLELGDSALYLCASSSGQGIDEQYFGPGTRLTVT.